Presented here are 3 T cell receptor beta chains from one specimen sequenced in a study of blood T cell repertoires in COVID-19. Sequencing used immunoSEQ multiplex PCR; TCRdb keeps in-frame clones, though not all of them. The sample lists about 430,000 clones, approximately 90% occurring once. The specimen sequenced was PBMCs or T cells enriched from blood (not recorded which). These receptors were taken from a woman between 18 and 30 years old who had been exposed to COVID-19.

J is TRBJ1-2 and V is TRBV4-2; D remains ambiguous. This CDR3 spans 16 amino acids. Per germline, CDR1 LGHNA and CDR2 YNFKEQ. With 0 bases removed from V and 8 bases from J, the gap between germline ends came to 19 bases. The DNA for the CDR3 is TGTGCCAGCAGCCAAGATCTCCGAGATCCGATGTGGGGCTACACCTTC. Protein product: CASSQDLRDPMWGYTF.

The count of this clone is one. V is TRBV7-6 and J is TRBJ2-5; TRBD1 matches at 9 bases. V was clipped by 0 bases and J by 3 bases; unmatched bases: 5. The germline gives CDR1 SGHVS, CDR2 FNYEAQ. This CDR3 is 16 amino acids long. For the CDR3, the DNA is TGTGCCAGCAGCTTAGCGGGGACAGGGATCAAAGAGACCCAGTACTTC. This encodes CASSLAGTGIKETQYF.

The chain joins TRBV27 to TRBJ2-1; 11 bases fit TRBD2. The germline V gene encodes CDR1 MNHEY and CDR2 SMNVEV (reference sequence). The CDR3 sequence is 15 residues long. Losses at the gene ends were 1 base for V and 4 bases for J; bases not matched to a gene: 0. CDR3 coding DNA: TGTGCCAGCAGTTTATTAGCGGGGGGGTACAATGAGCAGTTCTTC. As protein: CASSLLAGGYNEQFF.